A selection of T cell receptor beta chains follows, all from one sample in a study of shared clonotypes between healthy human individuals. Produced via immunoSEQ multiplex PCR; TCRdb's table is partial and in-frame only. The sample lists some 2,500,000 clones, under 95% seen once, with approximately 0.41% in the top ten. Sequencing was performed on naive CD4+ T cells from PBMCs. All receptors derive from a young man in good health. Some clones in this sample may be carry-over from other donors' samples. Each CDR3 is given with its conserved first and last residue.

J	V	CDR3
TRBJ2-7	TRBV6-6	CASSYARDPLYEQYF
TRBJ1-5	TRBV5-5	CASSPGQTYQPQHF
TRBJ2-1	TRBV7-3	CASSTSLNEQFF
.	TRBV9	CASSVGPGSHYEQYF
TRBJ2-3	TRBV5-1	CASSSGLAGGLDTQYF
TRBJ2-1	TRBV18	CASSPQGTSSYNEQFF
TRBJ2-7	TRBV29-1	CSVEIGTEGKGQYF
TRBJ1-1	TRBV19	CASSPQGSTEAFF
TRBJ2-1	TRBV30	CAWSLADHNEQFF
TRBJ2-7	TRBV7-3	CASSPDRVGEQYF
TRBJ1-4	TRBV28	CASSLFSWADATNEKLFF
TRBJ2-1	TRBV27	CASSLFAGGATIEQFF
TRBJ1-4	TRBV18	CASSLDSMEKLFF
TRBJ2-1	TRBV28	CASSDPLGEQFF
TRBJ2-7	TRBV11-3	CASSLRNEYEQYF
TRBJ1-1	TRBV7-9	CASSFGRGRITEAFF
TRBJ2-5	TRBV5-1	CASSTSDWQETQYF
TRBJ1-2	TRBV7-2	CASSLPRQGARNYGYTF
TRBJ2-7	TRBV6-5	CASSQSGNSYEQYF
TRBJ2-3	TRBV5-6	CASSLVVGSTDTQYF
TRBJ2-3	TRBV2	CASSSGRVGTDTQYF
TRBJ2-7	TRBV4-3	CASSQDPSPSYEQYF
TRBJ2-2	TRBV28	CASSSRAGLASYTGELFF
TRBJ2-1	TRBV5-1	CASSLRDSDYNEQFF
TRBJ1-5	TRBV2	CASSETTANQPQHF
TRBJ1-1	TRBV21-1	CASSKVAQGVKQFSLRTEAFF
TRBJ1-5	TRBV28	CASSLTTGGTYQPQHF
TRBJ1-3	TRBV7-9	CASSWNTHINSGNTIYF
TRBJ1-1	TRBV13	CASSSRQDVGEAFF
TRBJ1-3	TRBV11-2	CASRSLRSSGNTIYF
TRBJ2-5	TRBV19	CASSKERANQETQYF
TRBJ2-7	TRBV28	CATTGRREQYF
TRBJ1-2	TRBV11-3	CASSRDGYGYTF
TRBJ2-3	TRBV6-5	CASSYTIGTSGDTQYF
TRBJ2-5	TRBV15	CATSRGQGQETQYF
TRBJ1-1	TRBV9	CASSVTPSGEEAFF
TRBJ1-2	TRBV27	CASSLSPQQNFYGYTF
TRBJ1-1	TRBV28	CASSSSWRDSAFF
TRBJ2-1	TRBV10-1	CASSIAGGWGDEQFF
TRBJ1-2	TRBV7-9	CASRREGNSPYGYTF
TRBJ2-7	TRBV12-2	CASRLRQGPEQYF
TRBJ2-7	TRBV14	CASSPSGYEQYF
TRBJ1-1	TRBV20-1	CSATGGTEAFF
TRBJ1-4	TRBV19	CASSGGAPWEKLFF
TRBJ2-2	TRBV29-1	CSTRTAGELFF
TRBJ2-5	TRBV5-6	CASSRTVEETQYF
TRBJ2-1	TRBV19	CASSIGGPLQGGLFF
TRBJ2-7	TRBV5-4	CASSLAIIPGEQYF